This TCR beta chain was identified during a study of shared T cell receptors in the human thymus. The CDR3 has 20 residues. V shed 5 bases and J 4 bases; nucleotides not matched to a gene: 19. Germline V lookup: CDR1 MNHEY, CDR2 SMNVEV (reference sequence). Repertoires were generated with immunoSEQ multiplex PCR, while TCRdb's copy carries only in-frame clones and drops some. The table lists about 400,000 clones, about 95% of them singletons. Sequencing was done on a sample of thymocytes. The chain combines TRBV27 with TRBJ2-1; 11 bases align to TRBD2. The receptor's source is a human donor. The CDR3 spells CASSVSNRRLAGPAYNEQFF. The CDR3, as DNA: TGTGCCAGCAGTGTCTCCAATAGGAGACTAGCGGGACCAGCGTACAATGAGCAGTTCTTC.